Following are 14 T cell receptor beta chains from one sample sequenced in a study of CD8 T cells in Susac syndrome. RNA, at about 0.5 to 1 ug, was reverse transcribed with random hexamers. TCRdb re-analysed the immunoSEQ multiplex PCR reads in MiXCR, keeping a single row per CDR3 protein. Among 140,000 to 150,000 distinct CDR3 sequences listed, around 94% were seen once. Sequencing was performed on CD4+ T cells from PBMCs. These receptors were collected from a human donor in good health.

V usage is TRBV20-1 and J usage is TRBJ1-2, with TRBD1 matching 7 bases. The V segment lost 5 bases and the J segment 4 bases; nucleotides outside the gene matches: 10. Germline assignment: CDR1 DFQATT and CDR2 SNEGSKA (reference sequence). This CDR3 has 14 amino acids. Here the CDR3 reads CSARPMTGFYGYTF. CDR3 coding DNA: TGCAGTGCTCGCCCAATGACAGGGTTCTATGGCTACACCTTC.

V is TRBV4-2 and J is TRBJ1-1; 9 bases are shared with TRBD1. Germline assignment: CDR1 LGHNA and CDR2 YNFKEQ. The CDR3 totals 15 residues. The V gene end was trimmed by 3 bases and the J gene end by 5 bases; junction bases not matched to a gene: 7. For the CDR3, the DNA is TGTGCCAGCAGCCAGACCGGGACAGGGAATACTGAAGCTTTCTTT. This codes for CASSQTGTGNTEAFF.

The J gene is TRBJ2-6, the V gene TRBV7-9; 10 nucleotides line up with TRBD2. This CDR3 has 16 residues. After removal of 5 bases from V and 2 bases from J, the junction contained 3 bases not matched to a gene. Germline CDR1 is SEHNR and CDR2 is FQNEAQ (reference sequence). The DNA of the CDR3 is TGTGCCAGCAGCCCAGCGGGAGGGACTGGGGCCAACGTCCTGACTTTC. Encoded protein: CASSPAGGTGANVLTF.

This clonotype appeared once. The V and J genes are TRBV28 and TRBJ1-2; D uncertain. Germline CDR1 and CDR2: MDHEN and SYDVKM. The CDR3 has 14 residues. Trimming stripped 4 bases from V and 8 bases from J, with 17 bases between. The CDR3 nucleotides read TGTGCCAGCAGTTCCACAAGACGGCCGGGAGGCTACACCTTC. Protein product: CASSSTRRPGGYTF.

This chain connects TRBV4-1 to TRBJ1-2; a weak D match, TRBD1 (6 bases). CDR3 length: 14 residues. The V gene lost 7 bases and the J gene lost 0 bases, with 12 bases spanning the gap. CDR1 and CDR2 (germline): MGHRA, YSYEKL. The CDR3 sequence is CASTAGQANYGYTF. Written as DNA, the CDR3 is TGCGCCAGCACCGCGGGACAAGCTAACTATGGCTACACCTTC.

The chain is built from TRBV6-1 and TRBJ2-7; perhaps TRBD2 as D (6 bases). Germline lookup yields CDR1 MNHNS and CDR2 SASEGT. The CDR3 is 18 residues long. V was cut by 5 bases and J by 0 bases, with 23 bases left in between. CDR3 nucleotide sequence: TGTGCCAGCAGTCCCTTGCGGGATCTCGTCAAAACCTCCTACGAGCAGTACTTC. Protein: CASSPLRDLVKTSYEQYF.

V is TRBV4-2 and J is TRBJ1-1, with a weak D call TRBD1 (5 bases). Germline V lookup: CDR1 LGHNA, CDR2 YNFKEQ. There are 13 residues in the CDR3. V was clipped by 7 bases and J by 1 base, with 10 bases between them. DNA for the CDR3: TGTGCCAGCATTGCGGGGACGAACACTGAAGCTTTCTTT. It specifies CASIAGTNTEAFF.

The CDR3 here is CASSLPPTGTALKNIQYF. As DNA, the CDR3 is TGTGCCAGCAGCCTACCCCCCACCGGGACAGCCCTTAAAAACATTCAGTACTTC. The chain links TRBV7-9 to TRBJ2-4; 7 bases line up with TRBD1. Trimming took 5 bases from V and 4 from J; bases not matched to a gene: 17. CDR1 is SEHNR and CDR2 is FQNEAQ in the germline V gene (reference sequence). The CDR3 has 18 residues.

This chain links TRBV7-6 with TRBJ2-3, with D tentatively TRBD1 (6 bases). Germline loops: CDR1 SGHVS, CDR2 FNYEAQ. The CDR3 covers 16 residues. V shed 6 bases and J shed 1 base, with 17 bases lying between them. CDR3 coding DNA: TGTGCCAGCAGTCCTGCGTCAGGGGTTGGCACAGATACGCAGTATTTT. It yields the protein CASSPASGVGTDTQYF.

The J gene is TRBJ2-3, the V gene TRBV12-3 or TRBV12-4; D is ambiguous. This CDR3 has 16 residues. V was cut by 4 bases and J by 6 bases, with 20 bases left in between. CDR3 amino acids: CASSSDGRGDGDTQYF. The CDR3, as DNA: TGTGCCAGCAGTTCCGACGGACGAGGTGACGGGGATACGCAGTATTTT.

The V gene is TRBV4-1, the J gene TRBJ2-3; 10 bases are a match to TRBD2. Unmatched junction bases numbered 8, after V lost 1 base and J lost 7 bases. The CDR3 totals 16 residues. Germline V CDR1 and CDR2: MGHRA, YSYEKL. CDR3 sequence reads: CASSQVGTSDSYTQYF. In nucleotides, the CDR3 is TGCGCCAGCAGCCAAGTGGGGACTAGCGATTCTTATACGCAGTATTTT.

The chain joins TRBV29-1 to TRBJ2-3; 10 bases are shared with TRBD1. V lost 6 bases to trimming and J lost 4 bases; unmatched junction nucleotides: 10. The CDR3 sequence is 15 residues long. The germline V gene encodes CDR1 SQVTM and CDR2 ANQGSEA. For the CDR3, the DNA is TGCAGCGTCCCGACAGGGGGCCAACTAGCAGATACGCAGTATTTT. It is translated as CSVPTGGQLADTQYF.

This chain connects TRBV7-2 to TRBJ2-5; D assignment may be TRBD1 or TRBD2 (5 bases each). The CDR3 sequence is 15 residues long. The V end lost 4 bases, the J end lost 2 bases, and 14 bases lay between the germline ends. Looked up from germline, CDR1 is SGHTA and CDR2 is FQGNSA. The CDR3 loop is CASSSSGRRQETQYF. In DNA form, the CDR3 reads TGTGCCAGCAGCTCTTCGGGACGACGGCAAGAGACCCAGTACTTC.

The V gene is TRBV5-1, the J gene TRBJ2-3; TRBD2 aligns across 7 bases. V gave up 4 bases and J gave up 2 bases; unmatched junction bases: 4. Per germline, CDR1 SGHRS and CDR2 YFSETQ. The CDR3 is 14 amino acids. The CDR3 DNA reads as TGCGCCAGCAGCCTACTAGCGAACACAGATACGCAGTATTTT. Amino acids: CASSLLANTDTQYF.